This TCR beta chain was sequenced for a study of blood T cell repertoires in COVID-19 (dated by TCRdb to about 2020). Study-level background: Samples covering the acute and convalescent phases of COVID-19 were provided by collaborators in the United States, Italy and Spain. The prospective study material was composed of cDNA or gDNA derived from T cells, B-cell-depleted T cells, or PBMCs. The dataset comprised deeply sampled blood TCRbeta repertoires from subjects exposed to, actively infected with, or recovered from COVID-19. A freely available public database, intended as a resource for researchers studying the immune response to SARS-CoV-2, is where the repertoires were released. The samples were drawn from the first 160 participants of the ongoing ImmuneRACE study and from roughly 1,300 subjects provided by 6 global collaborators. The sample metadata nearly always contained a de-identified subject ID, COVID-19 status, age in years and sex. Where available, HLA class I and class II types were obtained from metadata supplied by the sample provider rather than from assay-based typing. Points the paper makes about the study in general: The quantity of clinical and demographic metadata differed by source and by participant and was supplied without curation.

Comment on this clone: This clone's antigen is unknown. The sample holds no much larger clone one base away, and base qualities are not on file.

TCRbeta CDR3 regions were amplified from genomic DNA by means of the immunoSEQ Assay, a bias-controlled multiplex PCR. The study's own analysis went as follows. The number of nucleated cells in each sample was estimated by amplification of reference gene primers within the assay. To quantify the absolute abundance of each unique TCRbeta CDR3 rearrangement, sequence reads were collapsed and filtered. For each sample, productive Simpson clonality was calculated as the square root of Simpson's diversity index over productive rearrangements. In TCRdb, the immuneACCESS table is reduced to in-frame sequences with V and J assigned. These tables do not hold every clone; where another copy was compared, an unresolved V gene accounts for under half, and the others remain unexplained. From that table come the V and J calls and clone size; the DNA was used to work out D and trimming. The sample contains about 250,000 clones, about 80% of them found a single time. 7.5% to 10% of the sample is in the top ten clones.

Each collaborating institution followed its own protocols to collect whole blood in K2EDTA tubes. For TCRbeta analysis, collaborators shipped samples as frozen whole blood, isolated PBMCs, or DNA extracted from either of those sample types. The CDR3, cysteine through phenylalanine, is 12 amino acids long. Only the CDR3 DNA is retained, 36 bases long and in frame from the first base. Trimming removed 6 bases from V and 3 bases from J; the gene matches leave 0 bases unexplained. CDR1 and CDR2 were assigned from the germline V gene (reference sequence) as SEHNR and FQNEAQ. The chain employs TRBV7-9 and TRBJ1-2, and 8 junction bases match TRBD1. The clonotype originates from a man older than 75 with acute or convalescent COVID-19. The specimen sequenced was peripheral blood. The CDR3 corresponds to CASRDRDYGYTF. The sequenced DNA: TGTGCCAGCAGGGACAGGGACTATGGCTACACCTTC.